This T cell receptor (beta chain) came from a study of technical replicates of blood from a few donors. Method: immunoSEQ multiplex PCR; TCRdb's copy keeps in-frame clones and lacks some. Found here are approximately 81,000 clones, over 75% of them singletons; the top ten hold approximately 3.5%. This clone was observed a handful of times. The clonotype originates from a human donor in good health. Some clones in this sample may be carry-over from other donors' samples. The source material was PBMCs.

The CDR3 sequence: CSVLGFSGANVLTF. The CDR3 DNA reads as TGCAGCGTACTGGGCTTCTCTGGGGCCAACGTCCTGACTTTC. V is TRBV29-1 and J is TRBJ2-6; D ambiguous. The ends were cut back, 6 bases at V and 0 bases at J, with 9 bases in the middle. Germline assignment: CDR1 SQVTM and CDR2 ANQGSEA. The CDR3 has 14 residues.